There are a few counts of the clone carrying this T cell receptor beta chain. Its antigen is as yet unknown. CDR1 SGHTA and CDR2 FQGTGA come from the germline V gene. There are 14 residues in the CDR3. J lost 8 bases, V lost 5 bases, and 7 bases had no gene match. Donors underwent one heparinised blood draw, 100 to 150 mL on average. The sample is drawn from a study of beta chain features in type 1 diabetes. Study-wide points: The study found moderately but significantly shorter TCRB CDR3s in all four CD4+ subsets of Type 1 diabetes patients.

Every isolated RNA sample was fully reverse transcribed, so sequencing captured expressed TCRB transcripts. TCRdb keeps only in-frame clones here, not all; method: immunoSEQ multiplex PCR. The sample carries 300,000 to 350,000 clones, about 14% recorded once. Sequenced input: naive CD4+ T cells from blood. The chain is built from TRBV7-3 and TRBJ2-1; 9 bases are shared with TRBD1. This TCR was recovered from a woman aged 18-29 years with type 1 diabetes. The CDR3 sequence is CASSPPGQGHEQFF. The CDR3 DNA reads TGTGCCAGCAGCCCTCCGGGACAGGGCCATGAGCAGTTCTTC. The whole variable domain, filled in from reference TRBV7-3 and TRBJ2-1, reads GAGVSQTPSNKVTEKGKYVELRCDPISGHTALYWYRQSLGQGPEFLIYFQGTGAADDSGLPNDRFFAVRPEGSVSTLKIQRTERGDSAVYLCASSPPGQGHEQFFGPGTRLTVL.